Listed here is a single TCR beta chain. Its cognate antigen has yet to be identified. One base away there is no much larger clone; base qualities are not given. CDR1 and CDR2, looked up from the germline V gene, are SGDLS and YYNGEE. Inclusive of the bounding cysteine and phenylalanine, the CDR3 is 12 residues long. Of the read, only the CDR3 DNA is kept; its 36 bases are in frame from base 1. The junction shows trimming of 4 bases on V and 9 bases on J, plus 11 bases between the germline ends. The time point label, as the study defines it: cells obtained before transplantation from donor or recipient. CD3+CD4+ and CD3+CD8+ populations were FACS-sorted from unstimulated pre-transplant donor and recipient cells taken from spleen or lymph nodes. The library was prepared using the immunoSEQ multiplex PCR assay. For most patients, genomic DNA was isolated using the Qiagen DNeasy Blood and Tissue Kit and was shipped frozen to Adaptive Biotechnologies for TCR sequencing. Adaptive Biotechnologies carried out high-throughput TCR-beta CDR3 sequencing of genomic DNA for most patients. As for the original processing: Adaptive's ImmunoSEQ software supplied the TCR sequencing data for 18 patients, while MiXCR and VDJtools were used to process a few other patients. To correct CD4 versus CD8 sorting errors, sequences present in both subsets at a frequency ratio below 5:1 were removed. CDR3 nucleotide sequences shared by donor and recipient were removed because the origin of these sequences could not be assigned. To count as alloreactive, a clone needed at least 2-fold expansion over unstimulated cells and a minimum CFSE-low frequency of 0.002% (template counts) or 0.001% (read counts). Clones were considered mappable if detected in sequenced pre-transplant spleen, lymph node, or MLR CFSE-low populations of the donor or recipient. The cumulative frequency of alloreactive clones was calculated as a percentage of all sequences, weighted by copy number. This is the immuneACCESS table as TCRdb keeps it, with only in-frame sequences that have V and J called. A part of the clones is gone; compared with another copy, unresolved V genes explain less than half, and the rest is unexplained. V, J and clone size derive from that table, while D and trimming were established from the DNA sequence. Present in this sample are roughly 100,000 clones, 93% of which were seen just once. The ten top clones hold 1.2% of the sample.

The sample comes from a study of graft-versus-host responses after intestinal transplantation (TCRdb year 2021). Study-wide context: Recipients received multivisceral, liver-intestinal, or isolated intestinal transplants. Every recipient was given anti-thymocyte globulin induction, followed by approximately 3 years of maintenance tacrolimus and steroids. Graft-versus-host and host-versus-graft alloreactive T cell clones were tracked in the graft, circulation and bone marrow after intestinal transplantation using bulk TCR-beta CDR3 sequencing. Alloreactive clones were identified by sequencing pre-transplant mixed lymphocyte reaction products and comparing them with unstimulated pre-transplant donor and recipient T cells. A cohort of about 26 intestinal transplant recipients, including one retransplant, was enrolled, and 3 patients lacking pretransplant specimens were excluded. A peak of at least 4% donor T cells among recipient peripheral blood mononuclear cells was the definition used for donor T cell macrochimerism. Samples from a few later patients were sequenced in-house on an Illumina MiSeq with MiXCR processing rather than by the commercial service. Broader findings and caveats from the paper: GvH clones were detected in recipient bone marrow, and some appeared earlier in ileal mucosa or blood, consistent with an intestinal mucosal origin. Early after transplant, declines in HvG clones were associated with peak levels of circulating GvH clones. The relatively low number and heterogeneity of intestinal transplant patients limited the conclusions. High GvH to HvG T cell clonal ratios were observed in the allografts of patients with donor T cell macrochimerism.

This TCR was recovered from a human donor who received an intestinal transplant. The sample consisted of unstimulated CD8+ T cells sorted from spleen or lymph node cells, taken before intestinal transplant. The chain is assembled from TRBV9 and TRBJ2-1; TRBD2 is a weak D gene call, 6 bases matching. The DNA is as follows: TGTGCCAGCAGCTGGGTCGGGGGTGAGCAGTTCTTC. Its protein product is CASSWVGGEQFF.